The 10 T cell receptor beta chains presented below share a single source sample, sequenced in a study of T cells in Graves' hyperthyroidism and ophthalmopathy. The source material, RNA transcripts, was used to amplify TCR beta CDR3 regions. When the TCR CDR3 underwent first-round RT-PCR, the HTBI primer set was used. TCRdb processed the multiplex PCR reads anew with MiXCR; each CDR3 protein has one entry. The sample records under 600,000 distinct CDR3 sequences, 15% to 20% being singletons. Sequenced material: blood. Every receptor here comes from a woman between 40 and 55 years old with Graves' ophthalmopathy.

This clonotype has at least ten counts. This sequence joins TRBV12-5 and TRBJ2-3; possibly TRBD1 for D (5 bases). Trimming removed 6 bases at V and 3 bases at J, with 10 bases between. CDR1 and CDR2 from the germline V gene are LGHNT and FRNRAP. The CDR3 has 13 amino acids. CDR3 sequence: CASGQVGTDTQYF. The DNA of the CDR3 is TGTGCTAGTGGACAGGTTGGGACAGATACGCAGTATTTT.

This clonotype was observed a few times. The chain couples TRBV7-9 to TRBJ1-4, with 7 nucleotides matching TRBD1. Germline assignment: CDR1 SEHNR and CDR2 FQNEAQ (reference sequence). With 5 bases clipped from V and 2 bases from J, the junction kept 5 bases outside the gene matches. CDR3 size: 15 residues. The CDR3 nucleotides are TGTGCCAGCAGCCAGGGGACAGTGACTAATGAAAAACTGTTTTTT. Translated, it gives CASSQGTVTNEKLFF.

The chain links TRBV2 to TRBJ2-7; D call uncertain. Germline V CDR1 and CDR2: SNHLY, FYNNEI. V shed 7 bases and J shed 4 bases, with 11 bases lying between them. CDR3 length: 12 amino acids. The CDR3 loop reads CASIGGWYEQYF. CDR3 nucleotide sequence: TGTGCCAGCATTGGCGGTTGGTACGAGCAGTACTTC.

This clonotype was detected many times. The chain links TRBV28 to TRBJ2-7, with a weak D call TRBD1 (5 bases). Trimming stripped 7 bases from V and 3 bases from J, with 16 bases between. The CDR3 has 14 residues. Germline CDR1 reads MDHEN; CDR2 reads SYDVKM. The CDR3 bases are TGTGCCAGCACCGGACAACCCTCGTTCTACGAGCAGTACTTC. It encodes CASTGQPSFYEQYF.

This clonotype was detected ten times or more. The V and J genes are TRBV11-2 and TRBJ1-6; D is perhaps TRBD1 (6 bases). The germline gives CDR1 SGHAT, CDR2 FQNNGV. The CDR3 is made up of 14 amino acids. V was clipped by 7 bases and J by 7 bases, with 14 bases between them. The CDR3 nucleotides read TGTGCCAGCACTCAGGGGAATCCGAATTCACCCCTCCACTTT. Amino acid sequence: CASTQGNPNSPLHF.

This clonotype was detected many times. CDR3 loop: CSARDSARHYEQYF. The CDR3 DNA follows: TGCAGTGCTAGGGACTCCGCTCGTCACTACGAGCAGTACTTC. The chain joins TRBV20-1 to TRBJ2-7; TRBD2 might be the D (5 bases). Germline-derived CDR1 and CDR2 are DFQATT and SNEGSKA (reference sequence). V was clipped by 3 bases and J by 3 bases, with 15 bases between them. The CDR3 spans 14 residues.

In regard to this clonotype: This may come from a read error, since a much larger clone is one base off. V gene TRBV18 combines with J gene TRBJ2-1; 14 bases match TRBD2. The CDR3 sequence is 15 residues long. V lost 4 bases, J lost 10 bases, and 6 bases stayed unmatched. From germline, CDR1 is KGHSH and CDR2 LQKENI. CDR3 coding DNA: TGTGCCAGCTCACGGACTAGCGGGAGGCCGGAAGAGCAGTTCTTC. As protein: CASSRTSGRPEEQFF.

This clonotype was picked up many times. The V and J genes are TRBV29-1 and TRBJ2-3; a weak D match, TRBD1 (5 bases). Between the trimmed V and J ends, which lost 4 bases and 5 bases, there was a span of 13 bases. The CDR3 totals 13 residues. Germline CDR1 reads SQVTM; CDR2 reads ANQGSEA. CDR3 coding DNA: TGCAGCGTTGGCAGGGTGGTACAAGATACGCAGTATTTT. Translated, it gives CSVGRVVQDTQYF.

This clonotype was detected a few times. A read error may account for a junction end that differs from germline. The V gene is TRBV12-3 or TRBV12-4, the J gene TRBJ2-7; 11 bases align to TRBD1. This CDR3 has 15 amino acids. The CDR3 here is CANSSPGQGVYEQYF. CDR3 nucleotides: TGTGCCAACAGTTCCCCGGGACAGGGGGTCTACGAGCAGTACTTC.

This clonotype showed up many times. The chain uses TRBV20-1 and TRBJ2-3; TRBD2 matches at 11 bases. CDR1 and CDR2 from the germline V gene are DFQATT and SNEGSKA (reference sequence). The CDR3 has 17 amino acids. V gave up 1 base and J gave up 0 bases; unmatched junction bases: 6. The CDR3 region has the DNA TGCAGTGCTAGAGCGACACTAGCGGGAGTTAGCACAGATACGCAGTATTTT. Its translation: CSARATLAGVSTDTQYF.